A single sample gave rise to the 32 T cell receptor beta chains below, sequenced in a study of shared clonotypes between healthy human individuals. Using immunoSEQ multiplex PCR, the repertoire was profiled, and TCRdb retains in-frame clones only, with some absent. The sample carries a few million clones, roughly 93% recorded once. Sequencing used naive CD4+ T cells from PBMCs. Subset: CD45RA+ positively selected. These receptors were obtained from a man younger than 30 in good health. Some clones in this sample may be carry-over from other donors' samples.

This CDR3 is CASRDGTSYEQYF. Written as DNA, the CDR3 is TGTGCCAGCAGGGACGGTACCTCCTACGAGCAGTACTTC. The chain couples TRBV6-6 to TRBJ2-7; no clear D gene. With 6 bases removed from V and 0 bases from J, the gap between germline ends came to 9 bases. This CDR3 region has 13 residues. From germline, CDR1 is MNHNY and CDR2 SVGAGI (reference sequence).

This clone appeared once. CDR3 region: CASSPTSGRSETQYF. CDR3 nucleotide sequence: TGCGCCAGCAGCCCGACTAGCGGGAGATCAGAGACCCAGTACTTC. V and J are TRBV5-1 and TRBJ2-5; TRBD2 aligns across 12 bases. Germline values: CDR1 SGHRS, CDR2 YFSETQ. With 4 bases clipped from V and 4 bases from J, the junction kept 5 bases outside the gene matches. This CDR3 is built from 15 residues.

This sequence joins TRBV5-1 and TRBJ1-5; D is unclear. CDR3 length: 15 residues. The V gene lost 1 base and the J gene lost 2 bases, with 10 bases spanning the gap. CDR1 is SGHRS, CDR2 YFSETQ, per germline. CDR3 coding DNA: TGCGCCAGCAGCTTGAACGGGGTTCGCAATCAGCCCCAGCATTTT. It codes for CASSLNGVRNQPQHF.

The chain is built from TRBV6-1 and TRBJ2-7; D remains ambiguous. Germline CDR1 MNHNS, CDR2 SASEGT. This CDR3 region has 13 residues. V was clipped by 6 bases and J by 2 bases, with 11 bases between them. The CDR3 spells CASSGNLPYEQYF. CDR3 nucleotides: TGTGCCAGCAGCGGAAACCTCCCCTACGAGCAGTACTTC.

V gene TRBV29-1 combines with J gene TRBJ2-5, with D tentatively TRBD2 (5 bases). The assigned J gene may be wrong: the sequence end matches TRBJ2-7 better. The germline CDR1 and CDR2 sequences are SQVTM and ANQGSEA. The CDR3 totals 13 residues. The CDR3 nucleotides are TGCAGCGTTGATCGGGATAACTCCTACGAGCAGTACTTC. This gives the protein CSVDRDNSYEQYF.

The V gene is TRBV28, the J gene TRBJ1-4; D might be TRBD1 (6 bases). Germline V gives CDR1 MDHEN, CDR2 SYDVKM. The CDR3 spans 15 residues. Trimming took 2 bases from V and 5 from J, leaving 12 bases between them. The CDR3 here is CASSLTGKGNEKLFF. The DNA of the CDR3 is TGTGCCAGCAGTTTAACAGGGAAGGGAAATGAAAAACTGTTTTTT.

V and J are TRBV2 and TRBJ2-2; tentatively, D is TRBD1 (5 bases). CDR3 length equals 15 residues. Looked up from germline, CDR1 is SNHLY and CDR2 is FYNNEI. V was cut by 7 bases and J by 4 bases, with 16 bases left in between. CDR3 sequence reads: CASKGGAQGTGELFF. DNA for the CDR3: TGTGCCAGCAAGGGTGGGGCGCAGGGCACCGGGGAGCTGTTTTTT. The complete variable domain, with remaining parts taken from reference TRBV2 and TRBJ2-2, reads EPEVTQTPSHQVTQMGQEVILRCVPISNHLYFYWYRQILGQKVEFLVSFYNNEISEKSEIFDDQFSVERPDGSNFTLKIRSTKLEDSAMYFCASKGGAQGTGELFFGEGSRLTVL.

This chain uses TRBV5-4 with TRBJ1-1, with D maybe TRBD1 (5 bases). The V gene's germline CDR1 is SGHNT and CDR2 YYREEE (reference sequence). The ends were cut back, 2 bases at V and 1 base at J, with 12 bases in the middle. This CDR3 contains 15 residues. CDR3 protein: CASSFMRGPNTEAFF. The DNA of the CDR3 is TGTGCCAGCAGCTTCATGAGGGGACCGAACACTGAAGCTTTCTTT.

This rearrangement joins TRBV5-8 to TRBJ1-2; D call uncertain. V was pared by 2 bases and J by 4 bases, with 12 bases between. CDR1 is SGHTS, CDR2 YDEGEE, per germline. The CDR3 has 14 residues. The CDR3 DNA follows: TGTGCCAGCAGCTTTCTGGGAGTACGCTATGGCTACACCTTC. Protein: CASSFLGVRYGYTF.

The CDR3 DNA is TGTGCCAGCAGCGGAAGGGACAGGGGGACCGGGGAGCTGTTTTTT. This codes for CASSGRDRGTGELFF. V gene TRBV5-4 combines with J gene TRBJ2-2, with TRBD1 matching 11 bases. This CDR3 contains 15 residues. V gave up 4 bases and J gave up 5 bases; unmatched junction bases: 4. In germline, CDR1 is SGHNT, CDR2 YYREEE (reference sequence). Filled out from reference TRBV5-4 and TRBJ2-2, the complete variable domain reads ETGVTQSPTHLIKTRGQQVTLRCSSQSGHNTVSWYQQALGQGPQFIFQYYREEENGRGNFPPRFSGLQFPNYSSELNVNALELDDSALYLCASSGRDRGTGELFFGEGSRLTVL.

The rearrangement joins TRBV7-3 to TRBJ2-3; TRBD1 or TRBD2 may be the D gene (6 bases each). V was cut by 0 bases and J by 11 bases, with 15 bases left in between. Germline CDR1 is SGHTA and CDR2 is FQGTGA. The CDR3 sequence is 14 residues long. CDR3 nucleotides: TGTGCCAGCAGCTTAACGACTGGGGGGCTGGAGCAGTATTTT. Its protein is CASSLTTGGLEQYF. The full variable domain, completed using reference TRBV7-3 and TRBJ2-3, is GAGVSQTPSNKVTEKGKYVELRCDPISGHTALYWYRQSLGQGPEFLIYFQGTGAADDSGLPNDRFFAVRPEGSVSTLKIQRTERGDSAVYLCASSLTTGGLEQYFGPGTRLTVL.

J is TRBJ2-5 and V is TRBV11-1, with D uncertain. CDR3 length: 15 amino acids. Germline CDR1 reads SGHAT; CDR2 reads FQDESV (reference sequence). Trimming stripped 3 bases from V and 5 bases from J, with 16 bases between. CDR3 DNA: TGTGCCAGCAGCTTTCGACGACATGCGGAGGAGACCCAGTACTTC. Protein product: CASSFRRHAEETQYF.

The chain recombines TRBV4-2 with TRBJ1-4; D gene uncertain. This CDR3 spans 14 amino acids. V lost 1 base, J lost 8 bases, and 11 bases lay in between. The germline V gene has CDR1 LGHNA and CDR2 YNFKEQ. CDR3 DNA: TGTGCCAGCAGCCAAGGGGGTAGGTTCGAAAAACTGTTTTTT. Translation gives CASSQGGRFEKLFF.

The V gene is TRBV5-1, the J gene TRBJ2-7; D call uncertain. The CDR3 is 13 amino acids. CDR1 is SGHRS and CDR2 is YFSETQ in the germline V gene. V was shortened by 0 bases and J by 7 bases, with 11 bases between the two germline ends. The CDR3 region is CASSLDVRIEQYF. The DNA for the CDR3 is TGCGCCAGCAGCTTGGATGTCAGGATAGAGCAGTACTTC. Looking up the rest from reference TRBV5-1 and TRBJ2-7 gives the full variable domain: KAGVTQTPRYLIKTRGQQVTLSCSPISGHRSVSWYQQTPGQGLQFLFEYFSETQRNKGNFPGRFSGRQFSNSRSEMNVSTLELGDSALYLCASSLDVRIEQYFGPGTRLTVT.

The chain combines TRBV7-3 with TRBJ2-1, with 7 bases aligning to TRBD1. Germline trimming cut 5 bases from V and 3 bases from J; bases unmatched to any gene: 7. CDR3 size: 15 residues. Germline lookup yields CDR1 SGHTA and CDR2 FQGTGA. This CDR3 is CASSTGQALYNEQFF. Written as DNA, the CDR3 is TGTGCCAGCAGCACCGGACAGGCCCTCTACAATGAGCAGTTCTTC.

CDR3 loop: CASSPRLGGGNEQFF. CDR3 DNA sequence: TGTGCCAGCAGCCCCAGACTGGGGGGGGGCAATGAGCAGTTCTTC. This chain joins TRBV7-9 and TRBJ2-1, with 7 bases that match TRBD2. Germline values: CDR1 SEHNR, CDR2 FQNEAQ (reference sequence). This CDR3 contains 15 residues. V dropped 5 bases and J dropped 6; count of bases not matched to a gene: 10.

This chain links TRBV27 with TRBJ2-5; 9 positions agree with TRBD1. The junction had 10 bases not matched to a gene; V was cut back by 6 bases and J by 2 bases. CDR1 MNHEY and CDR2 SMNVEV come from the germline V gene (reference sequence). The CDR3 is 16 amino acids. CDR3 loop: CASSPLYGTGQETQYF. DNA for the CDR3: TGTGCCAGCAGCCCGTTATACGGGACAGGGCAAGAGACCCAGTACTTC.

Points on this clone: The sample holds other DNA sequences that translate to the same CDR3. CDR3 DNA sequence: TGTGCCAGCAGTTACCGGACCGGAACCTACGAGCAGTACTTC. Amino acid sequence: CASSYRTGTYEQYF. The chain couples TRBV6-6 to TRBJ2-7; D ambiguous. CDR3 length: 14 amino acids. Looked up from germline, CDR1 is MNHNY and CDR2 is SVGAGI (reference sequence). Trimming removed 2 bases at V and 2 bases at J, with 10 bases between.

This clone appeared a few times. The chain couples TRBV2 to TRBJ1-1; TRBD1 matches at 7 bases. In germline, CDR1 is SNHLY, CDR2 FYNNEI. The CDR3 length is 14 residues. With V trimmed by 7 bases and J by 1 base, 6 bases remained unmatched. CDR3 region: CASTTGQTNTEAFF. The CDR3 DNA reads TGTGCCAGCACAACGGGACAGACGAACACTGAAGCTTTCTTT.

The chain carries TRBV28 and TRBJ2-2; possibly TRBD1 for D (6 bases). CDR1 and CDR2 (germline): MDHEN, SYDVKM. The CDR3 contains 14 residues. V was trimmed by 6 bases and J by 6 bases, leaving 14 bases between them. The CDR3 spells CASRWGPVAGELFF. DNA for the CDR3: TGTGCCAGCAGGTGGGGGCCGGTCGCCGGGGAGCTGTTTTTT.

The chain has TRBV5-5 and TRBJ1-3, with D possibly matching TRBD1 (6 bases). Trimming left V 5 bases short and J 4 bases short, with 19 bases between. This CDR3 comprises 16 residues. The germline CDR1 and CDR2 sequences are SGHKS and YYEKEE (reference sequence). Here the CDR3 reads CASSAGGGWIGNTIYF. The DNA of the CDR3 is TGTGCCAGCAGTGCGGGCGGGGGCTGGATCGGAAACACCATATATTTT.

This rearrangement joins TRBV19 to TRBJ1-5, with D possibly being TRBD1 (5 bases). The CDR3 runs to 14 residues. The germline V and J ends were trimmed by 1 base and 7 bases, with 11 bases remaining between them. Germline values: CDR1 LNHDA, CDR2 SQIVND (reference sequence). CDR3 in amino acids: CASSIGERQQPQHF. CDR3 nucleotide sequence: TGTGCCAGTAGTATAGGGGAACGACAGCAGCCCCAGCATTTT.

The V call is TRBV4-3, the J call TRBJ2-2; D call uncertain. Trimming stripped 4 bases from V and 5 bases from J, with 5 bases between. Germline V CDR1 and CDR2: LGHNA, YSLEER. The CDR3 runs 12 residues. CDR3 DNA sequence: TGCGCCAGCAGCCGCCAAACCGGGGAGCTGTTTTTT. This translates into CASSRQTGELFF.

The chain links TRBV27 to TRBJ1-1; a weak D match, TRBD1 (5 bases). Trimming pared 3 bases from V and 0 bases from J, leaving 11 bases between. Germline loops: CDR1 MNHEY, CDR2 SMNVEV (reference sequence). This CDR3 is 15 amino acids long. CDR3 sequence (DNA): TGTGCCAGCAGTTTGGGGCCCCGCATGAACACTGAAGCTTTCTTT. This encodes CASSLGPRMNTEAFF.

There are a few counts of this clone. The J gene is TRBJ1-1, the V gene TRBV6-4, with D possibly TRBD1 on 5 matching bases. Germline V gene data show CDR1 as MRHNA and CDR2 as SNTAGT. Trimming left V 6 bases short and J 0 bases short, with 8 bases between. The CDR3 runs 13 residues. CDR3 in amino acids: CASSQGVNTEAFF. CDR3 in DNA: TGTGCCAGCAGCCAAGGGGTGAACACTGAAGCTTTCTTT.

This clone was seen more than once but under ten times. This sample also contains other DNA sequences that code for the same CDR3. The chain joins TRBV18 to TRBJ1-5; the D is unclear. Trimming removed 2 bases from V and 2 bases from J, with 7 bases in between. The V gene's germline CDR1 is KGHSH and CDR2 LQKENI. The CDR3 is made up of 14 amino acids. The CDR3 DNA sequence: TGTGCCAGCTCACCAGGTTCAGGCAATCAGCCCCAGCATTTT. Protein: CASSPGSGNQPQHF.

The chain is built from TRBV5-4 and TRBJ1-2, with D possibly being TRBD1 (5 bases). Trimming cost V 9 bases and J 8 bases, with 14 bases left between them. The CDR3 consists of 11 residues. CDR1 is SGHNT, CDR2 YYREEE, per germline (reference sequence). The CDR3 sequence is CANGGDGGYTF. The CDR3 DNA reads TGTGCCAACGGAGGGGATGGGGGCTACACCTTC.

The V and J genes are TRBV6-6 and TRBJ1-3, with a weak D call TRBD1 (5 bases). Per the germline V gene, CDR1 is MNHNY and CDR2 is SVGAGI (reference sequence). Trimming removed 6 bases from V and 0 bases from J, with 15 bases in between. The CDR3 spans 16 residues. The CDR3 reads CASSPTGYSSGNTIYF. As DNA, the CDR3 is TGTGCCAGCAGCCCAACAGGCTATTCCTCTGGAAACACCATATATTTT.

The J gene is TRBJ2-7, the V gene TRBV15, with D maybe TRBD2 (6 bases). Germline CDR1 is LNHNV and CDR2 is YYDKDF (reference sequence). Deletions cut 0 bases from V and 2 bases from J, with 11 bases between. This CDR3 spans 15 amino acids. Written as DNA, the CDR3 is TGTGCCACCAGCAGAGATCGGAGGGTAACCTACGAGCAGTACTTC. Translating gives CATSRDRRVTYEQYF.

A remark on this clone: This CDR3 is also generated by other DNA sequences in the sample. The J gene is TRBJ2-7, the V gene TRBV18; no firm D call. The V and J ends lost 3 bases and 0 bases respectively, with 9 bases between them. This CDR3 has 14 residues. The germline CDR1 and CDR2 sequences are KGHSH and LQKENI. The CDR3: CASSPRTNSYEQYF. DNA for the CDR3: TGTGCCAGCTCACCCCGGACGAACTCCTACGAGCAGTACTTC.

V is TRBV6-6 and J is TRBJ1-4; D possibly corresponds to TRBD1 (6 bases). The CDR3 is 14 residues long. Germline V gene sequence: CDR1 MNHNY, CDR2 SVGAGI (reference sequence). V lost 8 bases and J lost 8, with 18 bases in between. As DNA, the CDR3 is TGTGCCAGCCAGGCGGGACATGTCTGGGAAAAACTGTTTTTT. This encodes CASQAGHVWEKLFF.

The genes are TRBV4-1 and TRBJ1-2; 8 nucleotides line up with TRBD1. There are 16 residues in the CDR3. Trimming at V came to 3 bases and at J to 8 bases, leaving 14 bases not matched to a gene. Looked up from germline, CDR1 is MGHRA and CDR2 is YSYEKL. CDR3 nucleotides: TGCGCCAGCAGCCAGTATACTCCGGGACAGGCTTGGGGCTACACCTTC. This translates into CASSQYTPGQAWGYTF.